These T cell receptor beta chains were read from a single sample in a study of cytomegalovirus exposure and HLA in healthy donors. Repertoires were generated with immunoSEQ multiplex PCR, while TCRdb's copy carries only in-frame clones and drops some. The sample holds about 200,000 clones, roughly 80% seen once. The sequenced sample was PBMCs. These receptors were taken from a girl aged 5 to 17 in good health and CMV-seronegative. Both conserved end residues are part of each CDR3. D genes are given only for firm matches. Size is omitted from some rows. Given values are once, few, many or a class for expanded clones.

size	D	V	J	CDR3	DNA
-	-	TRBV10-1	TRBJ1-2	CARQVLGPLWGYTF	TGCGCCAGACAGGTCTTGGGCCCATTATGGGGCTACACCTTC
once	-	TRBV29-1	TRBJ2-1	CSVEVGRESNEQFF	TGCAGCGTTGAAGTTGGCCGGGAGTCCAATGAGCAGTTCTTC
once	TRBD1	TRBV2	TRBJ1-5	CASSDGTGSRQPQHF	TGTGCCAGCAGTGACGGGACAGGGTCGCGTCAGCCCCAGCATTTT
-	-	TRBV5-1	TRBJ2-1	CASRPGLRADNEQFF	TGCGCCAGCAGACCGGGACTCAGGGCCGACAATGAGCAGTTCTTC
-	-	TRBV19	TRBJ1-2	CASSISANYGYTF	TGTGCCAGTAGTATATCGGCTAACTATGGCTACACCTTC
-	TRBD2	TRBV6-6	TRBJ2-1	CASSYGSGGVGEQFF	TGTGCCAGCAGTTATGGTAGCGGGGGGGTTGGTGAGCAGTTCTTC
once	-	TRBV7-9	TRBJ1-2	CSSSLGRGAHGYTF	TGTTCCAGCAGCTTAGGCAGGGGCGCTCATGGCTACACCTTC
-	TRBD1	TRBV29-1	TRBJ1-1	CSATGGTEAFF	TGCAGCGCAACAGGGGGCACTGAAGCTTTCTTT
-	-	TRBV18	TRBJ2-1	CASSYGGPLTYNEQFF	TGTGCCAGCTCTTATGGCGGGCCGCTTACCTACAATGAGCAGTTCTTC
once	-	TRBV7-9	TRBJ2-5	CSSSAIQETQYF	TGTTCCAGCAGCGCTATCCAAGAGACCCAGTACTTC
-	-	TRBV5-1	TRBJ2-3	CASSLGVSSPSRGTDTQYF	TGCGCCAGCAGCTTGGGAGTAAGCTCGCCGTCCCGAGGAACAGATACGCAGTATTTT
-	-	TRBV4-1	TRBJ2-1	CASSHNQLPSYNEQFF	TGTGCCAGCAGCCATAACCAACTACCCTCCTACAATGAGCAGTTCTTC
-	-	TRBV9	TRBJ2-7	CASSAASGDVYEQYF	TGTGCCAGCAGCGCCGCGTCGGGAGATGTCTACGAGCAGTACTTC
-	-	TRBV9	TRBJ1-2	CASSVDSSFYGYTF	TGTGCCAGCAGCGTGGACAGTTCATTCTATGGCTACACCTTC
-	-	TRBV6-5	TRBJ2-7	CASSAQGSRYEQYF	TGTGCCAGCAGTGCGCAGGGGTCTCGGTACGAGCAGTACTTC
-	-	TRBV4-1	TRBJ1-2	CASSQASPGQRPPKTF	TGCGCCAGCAGCCAAGCAAGCCCTGGACAGAGACCTCCGAAAACCTTC
-	-	TRBV28	TRBJ1-5	CASSFSYIWAKNQPQHF	TGTGCCAGCAGTTTTTCGTACATTTGGGCAAAAAATCAGCCCCAGCATTTT
-	-	TRBV18	TRBJ2-3	CASSGARDTQYF	TGTGCCAGCTCAGGGGCGAGAGATACGCAGTATTTT
-	TRBD1	TRBV7-9	TRBJ2-7	CASSLWGRGTGSSYEQYF	TGTGCCAGCAGCTTATGGGGTCGAGGGACAGGGAGCTCCTACGAGCAGTACTTC
-	TRBD1	TRBV7-9	TRBJ2-7	CASSSSTGGPYEQYF	TGTGCCAGCAGCTCTTCGACAGGGGGTCCCTACGAGCAGTACTTC
-	TRBD2	TRBV28	TRBJ2-1	CASRASGGEQFF	TGTGCCAGCAGGGCCAGCGGGGGTGAGCAGTTCTTC
-	-	TRBV5-5	TRBJ1-5	CASSLGTILNQPQHF	TGTGCCAGCAGCTTGGGGACTATCTTAAATCAGCCCCAGCATTTT
-	TRBD1	TRBV15	TRBJ2-3	CATSRAGQGLGAQYF	TGTGCCACCAGCAGAGCGGGACAGGGCCTAGGGGCGCAGTATTTT
once	-	TRBV27	TRBJ2-7	CASSLYRTYEQYF	TGTGCCAGCAGTTTATACAGGACCTACGAGCAGTACTTC
few	-	TRBV6-5	TRBJ1-1	CASSYGAGDGTEAFF	TGTGCCAGCAGTTACGGGGCGGGGGATGGGACTGAAGCTTTCTTT
-	-	TRBV6-5	TRBJ1-2	CASSYHKADGLDGYTF	TGTGCCAGCAGTTACCATAAAGCGGACGGTTTGGACGGCTACACCTTC
-	-	TRBV19	TRBJ1-1	CASSSQVTMNTEAFF	TGTGCCAGTAGTTCACAGGTAACCATGAACACTGAAGCTTTCTTT
-	-	TRBV4-1	TRBJ2-7	CASSPGRQDTYEQYF	TGCGCCAGCAGCCCAGGCAGGCAGGACACCTACGAGCAGTACTTC
-	-	TRBV6-6	TRBJ2-7	CASSMGLGWYEQYF	TGTGCCAGCAGCATGGGACTTGGTTGGTACGAGCAGTACTTC
-	TRBD1	TRBV7-9	TRBJ2-7	CASSLSRQGSSYEQYF	TGTGCCAGCAGCTTATCCCGACAGGGAAGTTCCTACGAGCAGTACTTC
-	TRBD1	TRBV5-1	TRBJ2-3	CASSSGQASTDTQYF	TGCGCCAGCAGCAGTGGACAGGCGAGCACAGATACGCAGTATTTT
-	-	TRBV4-3	TRBJ2-5	CASSQDTGTKETQYF	TGCGCCAGCAGCCAAGACACGGGAACAAAAGAGACCCAGTACTTC
-	-	TRBV4-1	TRBJ2-3	CASSQSPARTDTQYF	TGCGCCAGCAGCCAGTCCCCCGCTCGGACAGATACGCAGTATTTT
few	-	TRBV5-1	TRBJ2-7	CASSLAGVDYEQYF	TGCGCCAGCAGCTTGGCGGGGGTTGACTACGAGCAGTACTTC
once	-	TRBV7-2	TRBJ2-5	CASSLNSGEETQYF	TGTGCCAGCAGCTTGAATTCGGGGGAGGAGACCCAGTACTTC
-	-	TRBV9	TRBJ1-2	CASSANPDYGYTF	TGTGCCAGCAGCGCAAATCCGGACTATGGCTACACCTTC
few	TRBD1	TRBV6-4	TRBJ2-1	CASSPGQNNEQFF	TGTGCCAGCAGTCCGGGACAGAACAATGAGCAGTTCTTC
-	-	TRBV7-9	TRBJ2-7	CASSLPSDLTYEQYF	TGTGCCAGCAGCTTACCCTCCGACTTAACCTACGAGCAGTACTTC
-	-	TRBV7-2	TRBJ1-2	CASSLVTGTGGYTF	TGTGCCAGCAGCTTAGTAACGGGAACGGGGGGCTACACCTTC
once	-	TRBV4-1	TRBJ2-5	CASSSRGPKETQYF	TGCGCCAGCAGCTCCAGGGGTCCTAAGGAGACCCAGTACTTC
few	TRBD1	TRBV7-9	TRBJ1-2	CASSLSAGGIYGYTF	TGTGCCAGCAGCTTATCGGCAGGGGGGATCTATGGCTACACCTTC
-	TRBD1	TRBV19	TRBJ2-4	CASSIQGARAKNIQYF	TGTGCCAGTAGCATACAGGGGGCTCGAGCCAAAAACATTCAGTACTTC
-	-	TRBV9	TRBJ2-3	CASRLTGLGTDTQYF	TGTGCCAGCAGACTAACGGGTCTAGGCACAGATACGCAGTATTTT
-	TRBD2	TRBV7-6	TRBJ2-1	CASRETGEGGVAGEQFF	TGTGCCAGCAGAGAAACGGGGGAGGGAGGGGTGGCGGGTGAGCAGTTCTTC
few	TRBD2	TRBV15	TRBJ2-5	CATSRGLAGGPYETQYF	TGTGCCACCAGCAGAGGCCTAGCGGGGGGGCCTTACGAGACCCAGTACTTC
few	-	TRBV4-1	TRBJ2-1	CASSQIQNEQFF	TGCGCCAGCAGCCAGATACAAAATGAGCAGTTCTTC
-	-	TRBV9	TRBJ1-1	CASSVEVEDTEAFF	TGTGCCAGCAGCGTAGAGGTTGAGGACACTGAAGCTTTCTTT
-	-	TRBV28	TRBJ1-6	CASSLAGQGTPLHF	TGTGCCAGCAGTTTGGCGGGGCAGGGAACACCCCTCCACTTT
-	-	TRBV10-3	TRBJ1-3	CASTGTGRISGNTIYF	TGTGCCAGCACGGGTACAGGGAGAATCTCTGGAAACACCATATATTTT
-	-	TRBV15	TRBJ2-1	CATSSSQGGNNEQFF	TGTGCCACCAGCAGCTCACAGGGGGGGAACAATGAGCAGTTCTTC
-	-	TRBV5-8	TRBJ1-6	CASTSERSPLHF	TGTGCCAGCACCTCCGAGCGATCACCCCTCCACTTT
few	-	TRBV28	TRBJ1-4	CASSLRQLNEKLFF	TGTGCCAGCAGTTTGAGACAGCTTAATGAAAAACTGTTTTTT
-	-	TRBV4-3	TRBJ1-2	CASSQDTVPAGYGYTF	TGCGCCAGCAGCCAAGATACCGTCCCCGCCGGGTATGGCTACACCTTC
-	-	TRBV6-5	TRBJ2-7	CASSYSSTAPYEQYF	TGTGCCAGCAGTTATTCGTCGACAGCGCCCTACGAGCAGTACTTC
-	-	TRBV7-2	TRBJ2-1	CASSPTRYEQFF	TGTGCCAGCAGCCCGACTCGGTATGAGCAGTTCTTC
-	-	TRBV2	TRBJ2-1	CASSEAGGEQFF	TGTGCCAGCAGTGAGGCGGGTGGCGAGCAGTTCTTC
-	-	TRBV10-2	TRBJ2-1	CASSGDEQFF	TGCGCCAGCAGTGGCGATGAGCAGTTCTTC
-	-	TRBV6-1	TRBJ2-2	CASSLPVLTGELFF	TGTGCCAGCAGCCTTCCTGTACTTACCGGGGAGCTGTTTTTT
-	TRBD1	TRBV29-1	TRBJ1-1	CSVRTGIMNTEAFF	TGCAGCGTCCGGACAGGGATAATGAACACTGAAGCTTTCTTT
-	TRBD2	TRBV4-2	TRBJ2-1	CASSQPRLAGIYEQFF	TGTGCCAGCAGCCAACCAAGACTAGCGGGGATCTATGAGCAGTTCTTC